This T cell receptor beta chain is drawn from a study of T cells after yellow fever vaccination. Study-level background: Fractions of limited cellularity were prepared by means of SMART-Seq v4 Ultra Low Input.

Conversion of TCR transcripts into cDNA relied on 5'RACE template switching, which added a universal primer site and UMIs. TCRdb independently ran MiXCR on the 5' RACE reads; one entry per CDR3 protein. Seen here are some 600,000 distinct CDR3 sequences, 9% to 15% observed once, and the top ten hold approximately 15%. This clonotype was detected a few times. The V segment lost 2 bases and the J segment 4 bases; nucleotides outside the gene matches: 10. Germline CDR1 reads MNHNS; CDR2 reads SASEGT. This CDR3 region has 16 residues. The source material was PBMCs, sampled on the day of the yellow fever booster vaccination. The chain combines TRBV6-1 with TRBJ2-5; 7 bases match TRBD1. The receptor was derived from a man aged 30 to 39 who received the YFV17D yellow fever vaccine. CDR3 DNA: TGTGCCAGCAGTGAAAGACAGAAGGGGGCGCGAGAGACCCAGTACTTC. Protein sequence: CASSERQKGARETQYF.